This is a list of T cell receptor beta chains from one sample in a study of blood T cell repertoires in COVID-19. The table came from immunoSEQ multiplex PCR; TCRdb's copy has only in-frame clones and leaves some out. The sample has some 96,000 clones, approximately 89% seen once. Material for sequencing was peripheral blood. The source is a man between 50 and 59 years old with active COVID-19. Each CDR3 is given with its conserved first and last residue. D genes are given only for firm matches.

d_call: TRBD1
j_call: TRBJ1-5
cdr3_length: 15
v_call: TRBV2
cdr3_nt: TGTGCCAGCAGTGAGGGACAGATTAGCAATCAGCCCCAGCATTTT
cdr3_aa: CASSEGQISNQPQHF

d_call: TRBD1
j_call: TRBJ1-4
cdr3_length: 16
v_call: TRBV5-5
cdr3_nt: TGTGCCAGCAGCTCTCAGACAGGGGGCAGGAATGAAAAACTGTTTTTT
cdr3_aa: CASSSQTGGRNEKLFF

d_call: .
j_call: TRBJ2-2
cdr3_length: 17
v_call: TRBV3-1/TRBV3-2
cdr3_nt: TGTGCCAGCAGCCAAGATCGATTCAGGTCGAACACCGGGGAGCTGTTTTTT
cdr3_aa: CASSQDRFRSNTGELFF

d_call: .
j_call: TRBJ2-6
cdr3_length: 17
v_call: TRBV18
cdr3_nt: TGTGCCAGCTCACCAGGACTTTTCATCTCTGGGGCCAACGTCCTGACTTTC
cdr3_aa: CASSPGLFISGANVLTF

d_call: .
j_call: TRBJ1-5
cdr3_length: 15
v_call: TRBV19
cdr3_nt: TGTGCCAGTAGTAAACTCGGCACTACCAATCAGCCCCAGCATTTT
cdr3_aa: CASSKLGTTNQPQHF

d_call: TRBD2
j_call: TRBJ2-7
cdr3_length: 13
v_call: TRBV12-3/TRBV12-4
cdr3_nt: TGTGCCAGCAGTACCGGGACTAGTTACGAGCAGTACTTC
cdr3_aa: CASSTGTSYEQYF

d_call: .
j_call: TRBJ1-2
cdr3_length: 17
v_call: TRBV19
cdr3_nt: TGTGCCAGTAGAACATCCAGGGGCGCCGGGGTCGACTATGGCTACACCTTC
cdr3_aa: CASRTSRGAGVDYGYTF

d_call: .
j_call: TRBJ1-2
cdr3_length: 13
v_call: TRBV19
cdr3_nt: TGTGCCAGTAAGGACGGGGGGCGGTATGGCTACACCTTC
cdr3_aa: CASKDGGRYGYTF

d_call: TRBD2
j_call: TRBJ2-5
cdr3_length: 14
v_call: TRBV19
cdr3_nt: TGTGCCAGTAGTATAGCGGGAGGGCTAGAGACCCAGTACTTC
cdr3_aa: CASSIAGGLETQYF

d_call: TRBD1
j_call: TRBJ2-4
cdr3_length: 16
v_call: TRBV5-8
cdr3_nt: TGTGCCAGCAGCTTGGTCCGGGACAGGTTTGAAAACATTCAGTACTTC
cdr3_aa: CASSLVRDRFENIQYF

d_call: .
j_call: TRBJ1-3
cdr3_length: 20
v_call: TRBV11-2
cdr3_nt: TGTGCCAGCAGCTTAGATCCTCCAGGTCGACGCCCGAACTCTGGAAACACCATATATTTT
cdr3_aa: CASSLDPPGRRPNSGNTIYF

d_call: TRBD1
j_call: TRBJ1-1
cdr3_length: 14
v_call: TRBV6-5
cdr3_nt: TGTGCCAGCAGTTACCCCACAGGGGGCACTGAAGCTTTCTTT
cdr3_aa: CASSYPTGGTEAFF

d_call: TRBD1
j_call: TRBJ1-5
cdr3_length: 15
v_call: TRBV9
cdr3_nt: TGTGCCAGCAGCACTTCCGGGACAGACAATCAGCCCCAGCATTTT
cdr3_aa: CASSTSGTDNQPQHF

d_call: .
j_call: TRBJ2-3
cdr3_length: 16
v_call: TRBV14
cdr3_nt: TGTGCCAGCAGCTACCTGCGAGCGGGTAGGAGAGATACGCAGTATTTT
cdr3_aa: CASSYLRAGRRDTQYF

d_call: .
j_call: TRBJ1-1
cdr3_length: 14
v_call: TRBV11-2
cdr3_nt: TGTGCCAGCAGCAACGAGGTCCCGAACACTGAAGCTTTCTTT
cdr3_aa: CASSNEVPNTEAFF

d_call: .
j_call: TRBJ2-5
cdr3_length: 14
v_call: TRBV20-1
cdr3_nt: TGCAGTGCTAGTCGAGAAACCACCCTTCAGACCCAGTACTTC
cdr3_aa: CSASRETTLQTQYF

d_call: TRBD1
j_call: TRBJ1-2
cdr3_length: 14
v_call: TRBV3-1/TRBV3-2
cdr3_nt: TGTGCCAGCAGCCAAGGACAGGGGACCTATGGCTACACCTTC
cdr3_aa: CASSQGQGTYGYTF

d_call: .
j_call: TRBJ2-2
cdr3_length: 16
v_call: TRBV7-9
cdr3_nt: TGTGCCAGCAGCTGGACGGAGGGATGGTCTACCGGGGAGCTGTTTTTT
cdr3_aa: CASSWTEGWSTGELFF

d_call: .
j_call: TRBJ2-5
cdr3_length: 13
v_call: TRBV19
cdr3_nt: TGTGCCAGTAGGTCGGGTCCTGACGGGACCCAGTACTTC
cdr3_aa: CASRSGPDGTQYF

d_call: .
j_call: TRBJ2-1
cdr3_length: 14
v_call: TRBV7-9
cdr3_nt: TGTGCCAGCAGCTTATTCAACTCAAACAATGAGCAGTTCTTC
cdr3_aa: CASSLFNSNNEQFF

d_call: TRBD1
j_call: TRBJ2-1
cdr3_length: 16
v_call: TRBV3-1/TRBV3-2
cdr3_nt: TGTGCCAGCAGCCAAGATCTGGGACAGTTATACAATGAGCAGTTCTTC
cdr3_aa: CASSQDLGQLYNEQFF